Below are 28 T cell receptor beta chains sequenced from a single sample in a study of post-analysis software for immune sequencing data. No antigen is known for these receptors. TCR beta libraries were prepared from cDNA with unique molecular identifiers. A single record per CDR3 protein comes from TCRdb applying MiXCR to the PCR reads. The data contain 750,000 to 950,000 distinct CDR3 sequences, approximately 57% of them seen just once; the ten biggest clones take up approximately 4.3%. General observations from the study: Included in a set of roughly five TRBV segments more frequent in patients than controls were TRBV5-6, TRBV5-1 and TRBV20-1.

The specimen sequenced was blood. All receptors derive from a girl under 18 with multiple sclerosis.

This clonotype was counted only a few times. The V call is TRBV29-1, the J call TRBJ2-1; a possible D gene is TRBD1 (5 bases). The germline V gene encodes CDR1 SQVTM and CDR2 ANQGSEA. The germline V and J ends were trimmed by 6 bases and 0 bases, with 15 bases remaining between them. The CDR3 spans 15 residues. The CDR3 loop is CSVGNRLSSYNEQFF. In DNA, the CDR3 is TGCAGCGTCGGAAACAGGCTGAGCTCCTACAATGAGCAGTTCTTC.

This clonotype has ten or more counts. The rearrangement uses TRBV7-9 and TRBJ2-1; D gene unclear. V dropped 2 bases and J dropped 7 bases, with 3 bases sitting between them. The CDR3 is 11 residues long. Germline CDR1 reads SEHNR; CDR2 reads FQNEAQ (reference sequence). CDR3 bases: TGTGCCAGCAGCTTAAGAAATGAGCAGTTCTTC. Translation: CASSLRNEQFF.

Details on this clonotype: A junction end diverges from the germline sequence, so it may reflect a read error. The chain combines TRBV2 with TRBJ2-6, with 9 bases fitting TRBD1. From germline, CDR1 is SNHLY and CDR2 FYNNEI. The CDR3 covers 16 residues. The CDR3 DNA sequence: TGTGCCAGTAGAGACAGGGGGATTACTGGGGCCAACGTCCGGACTTTC. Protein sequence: CASRDRGITGANVRTF.

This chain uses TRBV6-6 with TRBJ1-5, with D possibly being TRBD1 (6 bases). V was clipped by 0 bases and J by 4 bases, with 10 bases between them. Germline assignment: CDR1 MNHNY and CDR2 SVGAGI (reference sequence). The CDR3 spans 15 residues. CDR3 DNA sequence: TGTGCCAGCAGTTACTCGGGCAGGGGAAATCAGCCCCAGCATTTT. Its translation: CASSYSGRGNQPQHF.

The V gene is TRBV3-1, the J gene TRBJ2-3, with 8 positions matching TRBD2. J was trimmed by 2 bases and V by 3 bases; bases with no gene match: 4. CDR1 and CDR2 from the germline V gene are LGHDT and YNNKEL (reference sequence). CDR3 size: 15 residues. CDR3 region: CASSHGTSVTDTQYF. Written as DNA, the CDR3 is TGTGCCAGCAGCCATGGGACTAGTGTCACAGATACGCAGTATTTT.

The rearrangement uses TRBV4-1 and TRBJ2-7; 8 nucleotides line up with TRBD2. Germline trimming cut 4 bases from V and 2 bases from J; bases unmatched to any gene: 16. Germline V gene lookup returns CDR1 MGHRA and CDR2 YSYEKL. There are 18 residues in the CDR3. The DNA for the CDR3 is TGCGCCAGCAGCCTGTTGTGGGTTTCGGTAGCGGGAACCTACGAGCAGTACTTC. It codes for CASSLLWVSVAGTYEQYF.

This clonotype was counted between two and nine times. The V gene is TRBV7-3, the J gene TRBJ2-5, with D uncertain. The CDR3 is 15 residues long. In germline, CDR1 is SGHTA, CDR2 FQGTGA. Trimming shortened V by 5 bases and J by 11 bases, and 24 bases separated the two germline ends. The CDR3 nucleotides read TGTGCCAGCAGCCCCGACTTATATCAAACCTACGGGCAGTACTTC. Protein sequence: CASSPDLYQTYGQYF.

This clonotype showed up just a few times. DNA of the CDR3: TGTGCCAGCAGGCCGGGACAAATTCCTGAAGCTTTCTTT. It codes for CASRPGQIPEAFF. The rearrangement links TRBV12-3 or TRBV12-4 to TRBJ1-1; D perhaps matches TRBD1 (6 bases). The germline V and J ends were trimmed by 6 bases and 6 bases, with 14 bases remaining between them. The CDR3 extends over 13 amino acids.

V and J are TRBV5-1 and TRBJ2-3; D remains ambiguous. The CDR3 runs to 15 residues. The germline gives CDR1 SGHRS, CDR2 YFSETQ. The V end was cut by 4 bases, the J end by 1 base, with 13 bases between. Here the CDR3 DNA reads TGCGCCAGCAGCCAGGCGGCAATAGGCACAGATACGCAGTATTTT. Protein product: CASSQAAIGTDTQYF.

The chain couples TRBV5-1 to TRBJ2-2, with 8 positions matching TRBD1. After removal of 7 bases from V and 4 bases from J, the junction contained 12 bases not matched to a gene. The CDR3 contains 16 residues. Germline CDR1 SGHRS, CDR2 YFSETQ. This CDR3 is CASRSGGEVATGELFF. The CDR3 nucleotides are TGCGCCAGCCGGTCAGGGGGCGAGGTAGCCACCGGGGAGCTGTTTTTT.

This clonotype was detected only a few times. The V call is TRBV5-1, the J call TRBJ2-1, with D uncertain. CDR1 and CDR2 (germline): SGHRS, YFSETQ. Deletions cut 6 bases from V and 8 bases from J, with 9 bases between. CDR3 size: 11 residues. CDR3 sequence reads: CASTVSDEQFF. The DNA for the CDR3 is TGCGCCAGCACCGTGTCCGATGAGCAGTTCTTC.

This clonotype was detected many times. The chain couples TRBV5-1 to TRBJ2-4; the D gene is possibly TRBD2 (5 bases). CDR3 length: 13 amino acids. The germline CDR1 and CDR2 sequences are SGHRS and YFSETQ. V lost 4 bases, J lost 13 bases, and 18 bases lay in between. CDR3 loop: CASSLAGSREQYF. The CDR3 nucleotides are TGCGCCAGCAGCCTTGCGGGCTCTCGCGAACAGTACTTC.

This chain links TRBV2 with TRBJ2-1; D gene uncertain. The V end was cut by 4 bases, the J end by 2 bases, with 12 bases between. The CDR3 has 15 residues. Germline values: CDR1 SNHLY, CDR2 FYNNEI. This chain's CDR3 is CASSVEDLAYNEQFF. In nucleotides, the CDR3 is TGTGCCAGCAGTGTAGAGGACCTAGCCTACAATGAGCAGTTCTTC.

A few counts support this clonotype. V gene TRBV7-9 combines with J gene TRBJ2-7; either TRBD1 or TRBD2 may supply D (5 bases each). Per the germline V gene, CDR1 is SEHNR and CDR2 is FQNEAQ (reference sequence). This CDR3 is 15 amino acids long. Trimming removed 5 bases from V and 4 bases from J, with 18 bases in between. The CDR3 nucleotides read TGTGCCAGCAGCCCGGGGCCTTTCGGTGGGTACGAGCAGTACTTC. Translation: CASSPGPFGGYEQYF.

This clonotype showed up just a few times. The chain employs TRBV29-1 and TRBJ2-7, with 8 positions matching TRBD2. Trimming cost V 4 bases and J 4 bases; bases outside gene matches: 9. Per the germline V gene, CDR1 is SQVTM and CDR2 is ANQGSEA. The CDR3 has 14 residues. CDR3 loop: CSVVQREGLYEQYF. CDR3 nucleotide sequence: TGCAGCGTTGTTCAACGGGAGGGCCTGTACGAGCAGTACTTC.

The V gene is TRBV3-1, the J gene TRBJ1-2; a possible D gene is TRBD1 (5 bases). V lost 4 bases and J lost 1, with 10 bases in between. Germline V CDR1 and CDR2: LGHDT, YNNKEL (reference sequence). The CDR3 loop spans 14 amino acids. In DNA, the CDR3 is TGTGCCAGCAGCCGCCTCAGGGTTAACTATGGCTACACCTTC. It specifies CASSRLRVNYGYTF.

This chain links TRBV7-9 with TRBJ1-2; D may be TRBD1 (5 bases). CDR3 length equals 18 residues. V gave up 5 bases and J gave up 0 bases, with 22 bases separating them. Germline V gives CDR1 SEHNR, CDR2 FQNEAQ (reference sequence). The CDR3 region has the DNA TGTGCCAGCAGCCCCCGGGGGGGGAACGACCGCGCTAACTATGGCTACACCTTC. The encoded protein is CASSPRGGNDRANYGYTF.

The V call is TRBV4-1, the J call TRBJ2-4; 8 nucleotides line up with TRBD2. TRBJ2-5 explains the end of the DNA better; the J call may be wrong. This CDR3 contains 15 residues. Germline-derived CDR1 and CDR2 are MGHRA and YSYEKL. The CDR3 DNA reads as TGCGCCAGCAGCCAGGCCCCGGGACTAGAAGAGACCCAGTACTTC. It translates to CASSQAPGLEETQYF.

The CDR3 nucleotides are TGTGCCAGCAGTGAGGGGGTCTTCCAGCATTTT. It encodes CASSEGVFQHF. This chain joins TRBV2 and TRBJ1-5, with a possible D match to TRBD1 (5 bases). CDR3 length equals 11 residues. V was pared by 3 bases and J by 12 bases, with 9 bases between. The germline V gene encodes CDR1 SNHLY and CDR2 FYNNEI.

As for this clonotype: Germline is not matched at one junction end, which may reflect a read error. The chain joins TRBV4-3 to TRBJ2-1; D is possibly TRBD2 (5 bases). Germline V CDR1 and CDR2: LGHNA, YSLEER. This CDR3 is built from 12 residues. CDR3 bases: TGCGCCGGCAGCCCCACCCGGGGTGAGCAGTTCTTC. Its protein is CAGSPTRGEQFF.

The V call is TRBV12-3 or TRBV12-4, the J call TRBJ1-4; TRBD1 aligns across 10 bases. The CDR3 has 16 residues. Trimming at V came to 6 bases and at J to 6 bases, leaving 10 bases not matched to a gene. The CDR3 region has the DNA TGTGCCAGCAGCTCTTATTCCGGGACAGGGGATGAAAAACTGTTTTTT. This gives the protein CASSSYSGTGDEKLFF.

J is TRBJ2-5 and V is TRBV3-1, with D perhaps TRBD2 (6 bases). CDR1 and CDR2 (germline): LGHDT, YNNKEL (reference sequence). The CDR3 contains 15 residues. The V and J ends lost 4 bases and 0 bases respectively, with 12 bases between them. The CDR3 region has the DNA TGTGCCAGCAGCCTTGGGGGACTCCACCAAGAGACCCAGTACTTC. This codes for CASSLGGLHQETQYF.

The CDR3 protein is CSVVRLLDPEAFF. CDR3 coding DNA: TGCAGCGTTGTAAGACTATTGGACCCTGAAGCTTTCTTT. V is TRBV29-1 and J is TRBJ1-1; D ambiguous. Germline V lookup: CDR1 SQVTM, CDR2 ANQGSEA. V was pared by 4 bases and J by 6 bases, with 15 bases between. The CDR3 is made up of 13 amino acids.

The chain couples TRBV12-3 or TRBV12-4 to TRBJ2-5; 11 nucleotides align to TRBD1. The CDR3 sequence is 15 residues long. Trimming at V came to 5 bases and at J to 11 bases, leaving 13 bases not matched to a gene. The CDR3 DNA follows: TGTGCCAGCAGTCCAACCGGGACAGGGGGGCCTGAGCAGTACTTC. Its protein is CASSPTGTGGPEQYF.

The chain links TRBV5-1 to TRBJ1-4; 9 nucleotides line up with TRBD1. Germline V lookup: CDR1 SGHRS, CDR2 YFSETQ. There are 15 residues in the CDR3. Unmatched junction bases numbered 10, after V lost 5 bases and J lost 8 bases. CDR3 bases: TGCGCCAGCAGGCCAGCCGGGACAGGGAGGGAAAAACTGTTTTTT. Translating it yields CASRPAGTGREKLFF. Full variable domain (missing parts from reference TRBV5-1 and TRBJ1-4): KAGVTQTPRYLIKTRGQQVTLSCSPISGHRSVSWYQQTPGQGLQFLFEYFSETQRNKGNFPGRFSGRQFSNSRSEMNVSTLELGDSALYLCASRPAGTGREKLFFGSGTQLSVL.

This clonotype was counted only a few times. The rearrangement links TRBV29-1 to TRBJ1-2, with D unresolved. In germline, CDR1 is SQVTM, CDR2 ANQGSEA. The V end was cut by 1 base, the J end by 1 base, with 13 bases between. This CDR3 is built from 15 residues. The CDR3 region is CSVEGAQDSNYGYTF. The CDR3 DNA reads TGCAGCGTTGAAGGGGCTCAGGATAGTAACTATGGCTACACCTTC.

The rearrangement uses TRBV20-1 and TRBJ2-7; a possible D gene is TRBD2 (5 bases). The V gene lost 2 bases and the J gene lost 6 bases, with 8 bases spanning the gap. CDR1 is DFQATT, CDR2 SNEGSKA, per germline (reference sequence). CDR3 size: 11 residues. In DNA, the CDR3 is TGCAGTGCTAGAAGTGCGGGCGAGCAGTACTTC. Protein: CSARSAGEQYF.

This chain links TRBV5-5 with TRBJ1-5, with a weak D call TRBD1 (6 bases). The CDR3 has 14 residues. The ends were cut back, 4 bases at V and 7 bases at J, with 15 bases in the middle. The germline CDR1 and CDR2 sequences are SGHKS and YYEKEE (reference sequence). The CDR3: CASSQGSAGQPQHF. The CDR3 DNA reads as TGTGCCAGCAGCCAGGGGTCCGCGGGACAGCCCCAGCATTTT.